The TCR beta chain described here comes from a study of CD8 T cells in Susac syndrome. Study details: When blood was drawn, patients with Susac syndrome were on intravenous immunoglobulin alone, on corticosteroids, or therapy-naive.

Regarding this clonotype: The antigen is unknown.

Patients having Susac syndrome satisfied recently defined diagnostic criteria for definite or probable disease. Study conclusions and caveats: Within Susac syndrome CD4+ T cell repertoires, clonal expansion was not evident.

About 0.5 to 1 ug RNA was reverse transcribed with random hexamers. The amplification used immunoSEQ multiplex PCR on TCR beta CDR3; it spanned 54 Vbeta and 13 Jbeta. One entry per CDR3 protein, called by TCRdb with MiXCR from the immunoSEQ multiplex PCR reads. The profile shows about 180,000 distinct CDR3 sequences, 94% of them singletons. The V end was cut by 4 bases, the J end by 3 bases, with 12 bases between. The CDR3 loop spans 14 amino acids. Looked up from germline, CDR1 is LGHNA and CDR2 is YSLEER. The sequenced sample was CD4+ T cells from PBMCs. The sequence came from a human donor with Susac syndrome. The rearrangement links TRBV4-3 to TRBJ1-2, with D possibly being TRBD1 (6 bases). The CDR3 region has the DNA TGCGCCAGCAGCCTCGGGGGCGGTTACTATGGCTACACCTTC. Protein product: CASSLGGGYYGYTF.